What follows are 10 T cell receptor beta chains derived from one specimen sequenced in a study of blood T cell repertoires in COVID-19. Produced via immunoSEQ multiplex PCR; TCRdb's table is partial and in-frame only. In the table there are about 340,000 clones, around nine tenths of which are singletons. The specimen sequenced was peripheral blood. The receptor source for this set is a woman aged 18 to 35 who had recovered from COVID-19.

The chain is built from TRBV6-2 or TRBV6-3 and TRBJ2-3; 7 bases are a match to TRBD2. V gave up 0 bases and J gave up 2 bases; unmatched junction bases: 8. Germline assignment: CDR1 MNHEY and CDR2 SVGEGT. This CDR3 comprises 17 residues. The CDR3 sequence: CASSYSIQRDNTDTQYF. The DNA for the CDR3 is TGTGCCAGCAGTTACTCGATCCAGCGGGATAACACAGATACGCAGTATTTT.

The chain couples TRBV12-3 or TRBV12-4 to TRBJ1-4; D may be TRBD1 (6 bases). The length of the CDR3 is 13 residues. V was pared by 5 bases and J by 6 bases, with 10 bases between. Written as DNA, the CDR3 is TGTGCCAGCAGTCAACAGGGTTATGAAAAACTGTTTTTT. As protein: CASSQQGYEKLFF.

The rearrangement joins TRBV12-5 to TRBJ1-1; 8 bases agree with TRBD1. CDR1 and CDR2 from the germline V gene are LGHNT and FRNRAP. The CDR3 has 18 amino acids. With 0 bases clipped from V and 4 bases from J, the junction kept 13 bases outside the gene matches. CDR3 in amino acids: CASGLVYLNGQGGTEAFF. The CDR3 region has the DNA TGTGCTAGTGGTTTGGTATATCTCAACGGACAGGGTGGCACTGAAGCTTTCTTT.

The V call is TRBV29-1, the J call TRBJ1-1; D is undetermined. The V and J ends lost 6 bases and 2 bases respectively, with 10 bases between them. This CDR3 comprises 12 residues. Germline loops: CDR1 SQVTM, CDR2 ANQGSEA. The CDR3 sequence is CSVETPNTEAFF. For the CDR3, the DNA is TGCAGCGTGGAAACTCCTAACACTGAAGCTTTCTTT.

This clone was detected only a few times. V gene TRBV7-7 combines with J gene TRBJ2-1, with 9 bases that match TRBD2. The V segment lost 5 bases and the J segment 5 bases; nucleotides outside the gene matches: 10. Germline V CDR1 and CDR2: SSHAT, FNYEAQ (reference sequence). There are 16 residues in the CDR3. DNA of the CDR3: TGTGCCAGCAGCAGGGGGCGGGAGGGAACCGACAATGAGCAGTTCTTC. Protein sequence: CASSRGREGTDNEQFF.

V gene TRBV7-2 combines with J gene TRBJ1-2; 7 nucleotides align to TRBD1. Germline loops: CDR1 SGHTA, CDR2 FQGNSA. V dropped 4 bases and J dropped 5; count of bases not matched to a gene: 7. The CDR3 extends over 14 amino acids. CDR3 sequence: CASSSLTGTYGYTF. Here the CDR3 DNA reads TGTGCCAGCAGCTCCCTGACAGGGACTTATGGCTACACCTTC.

The CDR3 DNA reads as TGCGCCAGCAGCCAAGGGGTGCTGGGACAGGGCACAGATACGCAGTATTTT. Its translation is CASSQGVLGQGTDTQYF. The rearrangement joins TRBV4-1 to TRBJ2-3; 8 nucleotides align to TRBD1. The V segment lost 1 base and the J segment 1 base; nucleotides outside the gene matches: 7. This CDR3 comprises 17 residues. The germline gives CDR1 MGHRA, CDR2 YSYEKL.

This chain uses TRBV15 with TRBJ2-5, with TRBD2 matching 11 bases. The V gene end was trimmed by 3 bases and the J gene end by 4 bases; junction bases not matched to a gene: 13. The CDR3 covers 18 residues. Germline loops: CDR1 LNHNV, CDR2 YYDKDF (reference sequence). Written as DNA, the CDR3 is TGTGCCACCAGCAGTGGTTTTGTAGCGGGAGGGCTACGAGAGACCCAGTACTTC. Translation gives CATSSGFVAGGLRETQYF.

The CDR3: CASREGAGGSDTQYF. CDR3 sequence (DNA): TGTGCCAGCAGAGAAGGAGCGGGGGGCTCGGATACGCAGTATTTT. This chain links TRBV11-3 with TRBJ2-3; 9 positions match TRBD2. Germline CDR1 is SGHNT and CDR2 is YENEEA. Trimming removed 6 bases from V and 6 bases from J; junction bases left unmatched: 10. This CDR3 has 15 amino acids. The whole variable domain, filled in from reference TRBV11-3 and TRBJ2-3, reads EAGVVQSPRYKIIEKKQPVAFWCNPISGHNTLYWYLQNLGQGPELLIRYENEEAVDDSQLPKDRFSAERLKGVDSTLKIQPAELGDSAVYLCASREGAGGSDTQYFGPGTRLTVL.

This clone has more than one count but fewer than ten. J is TRBJ1-2 and V is TRBV7-8, with 10 bases matching TRBD1. This CDR3 is built from 14 residues. From germline, CDR1 is SGHVS and CDR2 FQNEAQ. V was clipped by 5 bases and J by 4 bases; unmatched bases: 4. For the CDR3, the DNA is TGTGCCAGCAGCCCCAGACAGGGGGCCTATGGCTACACCTTC. Translation: CASSPRQGAYGYTF.